This T cell receptor beta chain was recovered during a study of blood T cell repertoires in COVID-19. Across the study: The samples span acute and convalescent COVID-19 from the United States, Italy and Spain.

From germline, CDR1 is LGHDT and CDR2 YNNKEL (reference sequence). There are 16 residues in the CDR3. V shed 4 bases and J 3 bases; nucleotides not matched to a gene: 4. Repertoires were generated with immunoSEQ multiplex PCR, while TCRdb's copy carries only in-frame clones and drops some. The sample carries hundreds of thousands of clones, about 88% recorded once. Source material: PBMCs or T cells enriched from blood (not recorded which). V usage is TRBV3-1 (or the pseudogene TRBV3-2) and J usage is TRBJ2-2, with TRBD1 matching over 11 bases. This clonotype was sampled from a woman aged 55-75 years in a cohort exposed to, infected with or recovered from COVID-19 (not recorded which). The CDR3 here is CASSRRTGGHTGELFF. In DNA form, the CDR3 reads TGTGCCAGCAGCCGGAGGACAGGGGGCCACACCGGGGAGCTGTTTTTT.